This TCR beta chain was identified during a study of CD8 T cells in ankylosing spondylitis. The germline V gene has CDR1 GTSNPN and CDR2 SVGIG (reference sequence). The ends lost 3 bases at V and 11 bases at J; junction bases unmatched: 9. The CDR3 contains 13 residues. Quantitative molecular-barcoded 5'-RACE generated the TCR beta libraries. MiXCR, applied by TCRdb to the 5' RACE reads, yields one record per CDR3 protein. In the table there are more than 600,000 distinct CDR3 sequences, under 20% of which are singletons. This clonotype was seen a handful of times. Its cognate antigen is unknown. Whole-study results and caveats: Before this, some motif variants had been reported in reactive arthritis synovial fluid and blood. For ankylosing spondylitis blood, a TCR beta motif of fewer than 10 highly homologous variants appeared characteristic.

This TCR was sampled from a male donor with ankylosing spondylitis. The sample consisted of blood, either unsorted or a sorted T cell fraction (not recorded which). The rearrangement links TRBV30 to TRBJ1-1; 10 bases fit TRBD1. The CDR3 sequence is CAWRAYGTGDAFF. CDR3 DNA sequence: TGTGCCTGGAGAGCTTACGGGACAGGGGACGCTTTCTTT.